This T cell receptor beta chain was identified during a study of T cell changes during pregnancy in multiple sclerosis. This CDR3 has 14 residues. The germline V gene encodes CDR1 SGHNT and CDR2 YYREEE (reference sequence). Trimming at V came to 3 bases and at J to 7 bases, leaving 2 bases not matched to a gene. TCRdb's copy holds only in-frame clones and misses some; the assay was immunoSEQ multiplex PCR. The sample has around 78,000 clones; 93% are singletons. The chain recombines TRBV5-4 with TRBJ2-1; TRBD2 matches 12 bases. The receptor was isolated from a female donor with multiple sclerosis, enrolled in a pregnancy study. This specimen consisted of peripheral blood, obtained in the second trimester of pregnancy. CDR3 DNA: TGTGCCAGCAGCTATACTAGCGGGGGGAATGAGCAGTTCTTC. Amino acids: CASSYTSGGNEQFF.